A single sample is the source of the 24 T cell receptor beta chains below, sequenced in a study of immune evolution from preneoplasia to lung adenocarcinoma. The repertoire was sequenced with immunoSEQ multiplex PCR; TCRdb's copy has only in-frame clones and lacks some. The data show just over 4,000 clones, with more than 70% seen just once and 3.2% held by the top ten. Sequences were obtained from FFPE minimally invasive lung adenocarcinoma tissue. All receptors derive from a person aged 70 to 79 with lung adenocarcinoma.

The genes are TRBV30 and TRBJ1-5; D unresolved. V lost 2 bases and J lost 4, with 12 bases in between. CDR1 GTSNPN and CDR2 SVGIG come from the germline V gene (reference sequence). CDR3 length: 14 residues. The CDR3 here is CAWSPWGGNQPQHF. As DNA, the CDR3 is TGTGCCTGGAGTCCCTGGGGTGGAAATCAGCCCCAGCATTTT.

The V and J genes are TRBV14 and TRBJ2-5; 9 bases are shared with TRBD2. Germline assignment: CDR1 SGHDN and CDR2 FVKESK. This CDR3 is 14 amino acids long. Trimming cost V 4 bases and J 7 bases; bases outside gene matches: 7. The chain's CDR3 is CASSPGLARGTQYF. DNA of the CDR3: TGTGCCAGCAGCCCGGGACTAGCTAGAGGGACCCAGTACTTC.

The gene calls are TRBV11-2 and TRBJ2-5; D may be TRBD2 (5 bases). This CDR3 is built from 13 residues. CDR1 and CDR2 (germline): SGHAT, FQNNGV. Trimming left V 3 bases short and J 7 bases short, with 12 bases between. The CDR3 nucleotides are TGTGCCAGCAGCTTGGACTGGGGTGGGACCCAGTACTTC. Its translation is CASSLDWGGTQYF. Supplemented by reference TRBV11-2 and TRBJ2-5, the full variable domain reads EAGVAQSPRYKIIEKRQSVAFWCNPISGHATLYWYQQILGQGPKLLIQFQNNGVVDDSQLPKDRFSAERLKGVDSTLKIQPAKLEDSAVYLCASSLDWGGTQYFGPGTRLLVL.

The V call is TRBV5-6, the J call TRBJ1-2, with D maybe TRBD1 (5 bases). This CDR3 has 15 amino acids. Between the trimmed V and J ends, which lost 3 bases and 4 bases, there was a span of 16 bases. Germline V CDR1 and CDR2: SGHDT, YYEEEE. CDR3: CASSSYRLLAYGYTF. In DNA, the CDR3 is TGTGCCAGCAGCTCGTACAGGCTTCTAGCCTATGGCTACACCTTC. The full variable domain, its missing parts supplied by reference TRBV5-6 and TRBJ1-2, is DAGVTQSPTHLIKTRGQQVTLRCSPKSGHDTVSWYQQALGQGPQFIFQYYEEEERQRGNFPDRFSGHQFPNYSSELNVNALLLGDSALYLCASSSYRLLAYGYTFGSGTRLTVV.

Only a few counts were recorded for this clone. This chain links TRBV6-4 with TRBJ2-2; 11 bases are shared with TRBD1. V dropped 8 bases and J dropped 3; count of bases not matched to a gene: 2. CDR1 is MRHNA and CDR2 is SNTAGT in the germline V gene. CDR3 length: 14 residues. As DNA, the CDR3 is TGTGCCAGCGGACAGGGGGCGGACACCGGGGAGCTGTTTTTT. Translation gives CASGQGADTGELFF.

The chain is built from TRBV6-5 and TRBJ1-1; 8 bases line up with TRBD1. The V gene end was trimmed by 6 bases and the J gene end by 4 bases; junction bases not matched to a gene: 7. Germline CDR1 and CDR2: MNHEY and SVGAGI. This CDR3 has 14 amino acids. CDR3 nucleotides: TGTGCCAGCAGACAACAGGGGGATAGCACTGAAGCTTTCTTT. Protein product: CASRQQGDSTEAFF.

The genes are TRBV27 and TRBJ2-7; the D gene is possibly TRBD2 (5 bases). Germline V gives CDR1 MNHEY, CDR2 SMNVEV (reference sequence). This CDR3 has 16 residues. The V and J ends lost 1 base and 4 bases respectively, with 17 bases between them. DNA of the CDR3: TGTGCCAGCAGTTTATTTGGGCCGACGGGGATTTACGAGCAGTACTTC. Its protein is CASSLFGPTGIYEQYF.

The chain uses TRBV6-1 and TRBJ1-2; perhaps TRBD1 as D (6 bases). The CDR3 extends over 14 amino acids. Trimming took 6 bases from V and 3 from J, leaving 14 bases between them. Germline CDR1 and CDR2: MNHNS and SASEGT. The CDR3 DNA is TGTGCCAGCAGCAAAACAGGGAGCGACTATGGCTACACCTTC. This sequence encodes CASSKTGSDYGYTF.

CDR3 in DNA: TGTGCCAGCAGTCGACAGGGAAGCTCCTACGAGCAGTACTTC. Encoded protein: CASSRQGSSYEQYF. The chain has TRBV6-6 and TRBJ2-7, with TRBD1 matching 7 bases. Per the germline V gene, CDR1 is MNHNY and CDR2 is SVGAGI (reference sequence). After removal of 5 bases from V and 0 bases from J, the junction contained 4 bases not matched to a gene. The CDR3 totals 14 residues.

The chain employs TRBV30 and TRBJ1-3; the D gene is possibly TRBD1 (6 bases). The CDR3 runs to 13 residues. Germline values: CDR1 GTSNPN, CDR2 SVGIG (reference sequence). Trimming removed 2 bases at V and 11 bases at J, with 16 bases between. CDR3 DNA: TGTGCCTGGAGTAGTCTTAGGGGGGGATCCATATATTTT. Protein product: CAWSSLRGGSIYF.

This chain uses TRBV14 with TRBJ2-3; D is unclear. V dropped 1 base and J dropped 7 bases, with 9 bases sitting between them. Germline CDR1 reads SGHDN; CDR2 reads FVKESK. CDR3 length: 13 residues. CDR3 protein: CASSQGETYTQYF. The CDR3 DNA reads TGTGCCAGCAGCCAAGGGGAAACCTATACGCAGTATTTT. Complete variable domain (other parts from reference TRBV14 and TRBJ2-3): EAGVTQFPSHSVIEKGQTVTLRCDPISGHDNLYWYRRVMGKEIKFLLHFVKESKQDESGMPNNRFLAERTGGTYSTLKVQPAELEDSGVYFCASSQGETYTQYFGPGTRLTVL.

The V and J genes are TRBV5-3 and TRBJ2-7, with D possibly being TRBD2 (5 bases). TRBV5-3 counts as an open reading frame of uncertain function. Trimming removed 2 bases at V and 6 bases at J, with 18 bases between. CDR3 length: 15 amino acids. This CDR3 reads CARSFARTIGVEQYF. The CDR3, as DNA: TGTGCCAGAAGCTTCGCCAGGACCATCGGGGTCGAGCAGTACTTC.

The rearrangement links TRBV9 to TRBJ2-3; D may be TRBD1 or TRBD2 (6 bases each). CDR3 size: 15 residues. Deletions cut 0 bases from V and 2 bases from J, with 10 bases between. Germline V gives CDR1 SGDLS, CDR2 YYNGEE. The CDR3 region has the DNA TGTGCCAGCAGCGTAGGAGGGGGGTTCACAGATACGCAGTATTTT. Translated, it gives CASSVGGGFTDTQYF.

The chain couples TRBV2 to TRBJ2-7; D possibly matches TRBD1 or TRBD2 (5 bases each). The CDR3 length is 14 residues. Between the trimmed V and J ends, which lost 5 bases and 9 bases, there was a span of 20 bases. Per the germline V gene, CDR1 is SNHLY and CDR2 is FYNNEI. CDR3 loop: CASSPGPLSFGQYF. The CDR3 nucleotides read TGTGCCAGCAGTCCGGGACCCCTTTCCTTTGGGCAGTACTTC.

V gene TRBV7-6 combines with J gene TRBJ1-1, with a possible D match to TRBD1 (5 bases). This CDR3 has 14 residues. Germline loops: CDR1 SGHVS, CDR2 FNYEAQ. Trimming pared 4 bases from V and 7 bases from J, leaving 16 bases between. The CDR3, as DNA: TGTGCCAGCAGCTCAAAGCAAGGGGAAAATGAAGCTTTCTTT. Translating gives CASSSKQGENEAFF.

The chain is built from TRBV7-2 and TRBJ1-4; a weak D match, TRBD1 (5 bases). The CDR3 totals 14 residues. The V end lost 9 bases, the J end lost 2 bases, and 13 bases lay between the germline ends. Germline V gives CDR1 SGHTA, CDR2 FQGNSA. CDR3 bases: TGTGCCAGTATGGCGACAGTGACTAATGAAAAACTGTTTTTT. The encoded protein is CASMATVTNEKLFF.

CDR3 DNA: TGTGCCTGGAGATGGGACACGAACACTGAAGCTTTCTTT. Protein product: CAWRWDTNTEAFF. The rearrangement links TRBV30 to TRBJ1-1; the D gene is possibly TRBD1 (6 bases). Germline V gives CDR1 GTSNPN, CDR2 SVGIG (reference sequence). V gave up 3 bases and J gave up 1 base, with 9 bases separating them. This CDR3 region has 13 residues. The complete variable domain, with remaining parts taken from reference TRBV30 and TRBJ1-1, reads SQTIHQWPATLVQPVGSPLSLECTVEGTSNPNLYWYRQAAGRGLQLLFYSVGIGQISSEVPQNLSASRPQDRQFILSSKKLLLSDSGFYLCAWRWDTNTEAFFGQGTRLTVV.

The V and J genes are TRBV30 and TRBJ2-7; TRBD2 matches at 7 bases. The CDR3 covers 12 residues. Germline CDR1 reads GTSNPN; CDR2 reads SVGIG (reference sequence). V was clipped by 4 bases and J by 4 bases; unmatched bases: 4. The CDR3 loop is CAWNSGHYEQYF. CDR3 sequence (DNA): TGTGCCTGGAATAGCGGGCATTACGAGCAGTACTTC.

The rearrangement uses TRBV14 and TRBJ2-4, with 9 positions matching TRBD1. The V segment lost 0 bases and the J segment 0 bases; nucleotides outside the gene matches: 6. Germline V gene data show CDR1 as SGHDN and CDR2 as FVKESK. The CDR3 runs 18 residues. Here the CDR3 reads CASSQEGDRDLAKNIQYF. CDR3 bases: TGTGCCAGCAGCCAAGAAGGGGACAGGGATCTAGCCAAAAACATTCAGTACTTC.

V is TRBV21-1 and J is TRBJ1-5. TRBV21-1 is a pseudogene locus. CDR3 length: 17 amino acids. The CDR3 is CASSKGEGIPANQPQHF. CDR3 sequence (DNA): TGTGCCAGCAGCAAAGGTGAAGGGATACCGGCGAATCAGCCCCAGCATTTT.

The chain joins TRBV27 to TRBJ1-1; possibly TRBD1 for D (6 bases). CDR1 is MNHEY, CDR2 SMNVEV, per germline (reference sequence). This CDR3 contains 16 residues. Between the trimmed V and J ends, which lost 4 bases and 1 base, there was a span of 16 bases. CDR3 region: CASSSPEGGRNTEAFF. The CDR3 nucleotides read TGTGCCAGCAGTTCCCCGGAGGGGGGGCGGAACACTGAAGCTTTCTTT.

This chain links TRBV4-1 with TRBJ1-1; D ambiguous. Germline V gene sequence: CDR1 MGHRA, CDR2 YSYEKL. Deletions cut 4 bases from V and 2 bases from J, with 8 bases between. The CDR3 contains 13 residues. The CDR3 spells CASSPTPNTEAFF. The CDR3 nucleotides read TGCGCCAGCAGCCCGACACCAAACACTGAAGCTTTCTTT.

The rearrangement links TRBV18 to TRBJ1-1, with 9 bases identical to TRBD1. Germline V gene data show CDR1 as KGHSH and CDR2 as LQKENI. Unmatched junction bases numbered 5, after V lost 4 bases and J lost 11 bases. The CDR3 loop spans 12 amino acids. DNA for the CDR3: TGTGCCAGCTCACATGACAGGGGGTCGGCTTTCTTT. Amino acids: CASSHDRGSAFF. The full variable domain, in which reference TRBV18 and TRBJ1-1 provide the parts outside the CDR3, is NAGVMQNPRHLVRRRGQEARLRCSPMKGHSHVYWYRQLPEEGLKFMVYLQKENIIDESGMPKERFSAEFPKEGPSILRIQQVVRGDSAAYFCASSHDRGSAFFGQGTRLTVV.

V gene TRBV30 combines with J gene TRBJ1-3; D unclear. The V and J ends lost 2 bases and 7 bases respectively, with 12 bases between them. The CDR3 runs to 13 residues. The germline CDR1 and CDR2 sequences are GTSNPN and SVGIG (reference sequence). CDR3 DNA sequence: TGTGCCTGGAGTCCGACTGGTGCGAACACCATATATTTT. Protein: CAWSPTGANTIYF.